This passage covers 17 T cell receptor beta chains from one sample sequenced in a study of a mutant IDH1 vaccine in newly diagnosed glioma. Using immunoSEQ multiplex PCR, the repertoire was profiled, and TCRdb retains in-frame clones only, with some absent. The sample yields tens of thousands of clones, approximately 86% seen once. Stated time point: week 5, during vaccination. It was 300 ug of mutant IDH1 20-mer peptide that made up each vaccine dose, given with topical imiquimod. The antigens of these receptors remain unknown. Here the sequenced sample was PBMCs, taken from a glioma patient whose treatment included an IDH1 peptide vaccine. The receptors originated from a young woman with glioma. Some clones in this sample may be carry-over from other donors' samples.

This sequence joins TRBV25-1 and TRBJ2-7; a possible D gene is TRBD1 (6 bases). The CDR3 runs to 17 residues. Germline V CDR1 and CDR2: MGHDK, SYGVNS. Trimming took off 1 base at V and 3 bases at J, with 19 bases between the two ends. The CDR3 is CASSESRAGLQGYEQYF. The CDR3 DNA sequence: TGTGCCAGCAGTGAATCGAGGGCAGGGCTACAGGGCTACGAGCAGTACTTC.

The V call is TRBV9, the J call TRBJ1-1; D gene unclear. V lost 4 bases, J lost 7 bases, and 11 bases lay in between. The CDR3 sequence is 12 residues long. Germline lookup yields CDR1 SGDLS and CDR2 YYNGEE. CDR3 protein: CASSPGGLEAFF. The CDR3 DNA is TGTGCCAGCAGCCCCGGAGGTCTTGAAGCTTTCTTT.

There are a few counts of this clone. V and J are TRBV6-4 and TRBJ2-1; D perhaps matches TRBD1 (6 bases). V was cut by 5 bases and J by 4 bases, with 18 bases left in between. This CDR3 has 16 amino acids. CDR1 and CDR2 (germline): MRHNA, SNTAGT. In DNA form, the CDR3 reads TGTGCCAGCAGTCTCAACGAGGGGGAGCCTTACAATGAGCAGTTCTTC. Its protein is CASSLNEGEPYNEQFF.

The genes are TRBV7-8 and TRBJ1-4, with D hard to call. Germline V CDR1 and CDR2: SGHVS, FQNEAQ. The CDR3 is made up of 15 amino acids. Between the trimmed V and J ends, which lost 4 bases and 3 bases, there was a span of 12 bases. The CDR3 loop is CASSSRRTPNEKLFF. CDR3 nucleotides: TGTGCCAGCAGCTCTAGACGGACTCCTAATGAAAAACTGTTTTTT.

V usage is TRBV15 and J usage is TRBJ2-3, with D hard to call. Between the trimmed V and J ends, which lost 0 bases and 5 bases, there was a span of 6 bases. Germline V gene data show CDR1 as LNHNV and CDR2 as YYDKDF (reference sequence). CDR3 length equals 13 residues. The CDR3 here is CATSRDLEDTQYF. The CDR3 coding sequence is TGTGCCACCAGCAGAGATCTGGAAGATACGCAGTATTTT.

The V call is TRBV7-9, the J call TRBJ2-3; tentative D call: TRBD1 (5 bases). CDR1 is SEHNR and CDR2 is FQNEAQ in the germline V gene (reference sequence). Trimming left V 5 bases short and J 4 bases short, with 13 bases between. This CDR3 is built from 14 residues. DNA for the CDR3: TGTGCCAGCAGCAGGTCAGGGCCCGCAGATACGCAGTATTTT. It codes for CASSRSGPADTQYF.

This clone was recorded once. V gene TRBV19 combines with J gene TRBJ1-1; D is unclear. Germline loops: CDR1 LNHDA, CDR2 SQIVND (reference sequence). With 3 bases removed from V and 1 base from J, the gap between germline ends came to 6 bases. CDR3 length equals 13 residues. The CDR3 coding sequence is TGTGCCAGTAGTATTACGCGGAACACTGAAGCTTTCTTT. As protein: CASSITRNTEAFF.

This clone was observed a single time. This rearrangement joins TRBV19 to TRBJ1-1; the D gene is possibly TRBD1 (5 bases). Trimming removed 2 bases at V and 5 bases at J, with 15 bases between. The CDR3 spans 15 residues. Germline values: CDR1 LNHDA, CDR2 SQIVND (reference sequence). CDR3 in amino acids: CASSIIIFGGTEAFF. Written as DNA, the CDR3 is TGTGCCAGTAGTATAATCATTTTTGGGGGTACTGAAGCTTTCTTT.

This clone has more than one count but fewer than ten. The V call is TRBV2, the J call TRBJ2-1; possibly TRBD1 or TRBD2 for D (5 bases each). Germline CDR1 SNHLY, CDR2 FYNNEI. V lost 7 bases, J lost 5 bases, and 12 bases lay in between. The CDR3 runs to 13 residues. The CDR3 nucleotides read TGTGCCAGCACCGGGGCGTTCAACAATGAGCAGTTCTTC. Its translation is CASTGAFNNEQFF.

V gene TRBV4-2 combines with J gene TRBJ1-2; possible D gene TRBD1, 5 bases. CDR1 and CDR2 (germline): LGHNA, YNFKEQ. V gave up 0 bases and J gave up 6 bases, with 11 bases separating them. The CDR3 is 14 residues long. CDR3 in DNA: TGTGCCAGCAGCCAAGATGACACGGGGCATGGCTACACCTTC. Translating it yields CASSQDDTGHGYTF.

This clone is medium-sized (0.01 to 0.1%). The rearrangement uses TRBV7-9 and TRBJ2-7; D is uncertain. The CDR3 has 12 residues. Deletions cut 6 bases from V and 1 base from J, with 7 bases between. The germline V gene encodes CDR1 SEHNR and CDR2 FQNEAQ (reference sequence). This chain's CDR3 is CASSLQSYEQYF. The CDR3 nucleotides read TGTGCCAGCAGTTTACAATCCTACGAGCAGTACTTC.

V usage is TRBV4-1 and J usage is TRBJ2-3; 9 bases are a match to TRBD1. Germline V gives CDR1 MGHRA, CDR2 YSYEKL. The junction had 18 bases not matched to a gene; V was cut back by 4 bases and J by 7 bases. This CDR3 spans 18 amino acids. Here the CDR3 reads CASSPPSTRDRDGHTQYF. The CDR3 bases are TGCGCCAGCAGCCCGCCGTCGACCCGGGACAGGGATGGGCATACGCAGTATTTT.

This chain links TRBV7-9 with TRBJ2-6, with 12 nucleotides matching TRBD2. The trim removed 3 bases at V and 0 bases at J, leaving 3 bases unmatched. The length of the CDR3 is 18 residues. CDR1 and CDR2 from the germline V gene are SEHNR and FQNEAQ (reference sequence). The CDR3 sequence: CASSFPSGRGSGANVLTF. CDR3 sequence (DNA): TGTGCCAGCAGCTTTCCTAGCGGGAGGGGCTCTGGGGCCAACGTCCTGACTTTC.

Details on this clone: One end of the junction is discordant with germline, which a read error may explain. CDR3 amino acids: CASRIRTGLLNEKLFF. CDR3 in DNA: TGTGCCAGTCGTATCCGGACAGGGCTTCTTAATGAAAAACTGTTTTTT. The genes are TRBV19 and TRBJ1-4; TRBD1 matches 8 bases. The CDR3 is 16 amino acids. In germline, CDR1 is LNHDA, CDR2 SQIVND (reference sequence).

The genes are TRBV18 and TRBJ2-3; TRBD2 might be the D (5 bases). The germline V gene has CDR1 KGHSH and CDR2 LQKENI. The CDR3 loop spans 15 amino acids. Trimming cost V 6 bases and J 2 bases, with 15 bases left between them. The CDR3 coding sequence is TGTGCCAGCTCCTTGAGCGGTGATATCACAGATACGCAGTATTTT. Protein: CASSLSGDITDTQYF.

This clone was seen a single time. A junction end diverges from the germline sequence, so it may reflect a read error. The CDR3 protein is CASSDMPGLAGGDTQYF. CDR3 coding DNA: TGTGCTAGCAGCGATATGCCGGGACTAGCGGGGGGAGATACGCAGTATTTT. V gene TRBV7-7 combines with J gene TRBJ2-3; 15 positions agree with TRBD2. The CDR3 contains 17 residues. Germline V lookup: CDR1 SSHAT, CDR2 FNYEAQ (reference sequence). The whole variable domain, filled in from reference TRBV7-7 and TRBJ2-3, reads GAGVSQSPRYKVTKRGQDVTLRCDPISSHATLYWYQQALGQGPEFLTYFNYEAQPDKSGLPSDRFSAERPEGSISTLTIQRTEQRDSAMYRCASSDMPGLAGGDTQYFGPGTRLTVL.

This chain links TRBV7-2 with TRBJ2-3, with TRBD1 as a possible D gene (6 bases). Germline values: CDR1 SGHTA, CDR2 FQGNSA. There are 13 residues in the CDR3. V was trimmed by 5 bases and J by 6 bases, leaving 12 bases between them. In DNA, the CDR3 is TGTGCCAGCAGCCTAGGGGGACCCGATACGCAGTATTTT. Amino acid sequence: CASSLGGPDTQYF.